This T cell receptor beta chain was captured by sequencing in a study of blood T cell repertoires in COVID-19. Study summary: Collection of acute and convalescent COVID-19 samples took place in the United States, Italy and Spain. Sources were T cells, B-cell-depleted T cells, or PBMCs; the material itself was cDNA or gDNA.

This clone was observed a single time. Individuals drawn from around 25 US areas were roughly 18 to 95 years old. The method was immunoSEQ multiplex PCR; TCRdb's version includes in-frame clones alone and lacks a portion of them. The sample consists of 300,000 to 350,000 clones, around nine tenths of them appearing once. Trimming stripped 3 bases from V and 0 bases from J, with 9 bases between. CDR1 is LGHNT and CDR2 is FRNRAP in the germline V gene. There are 16 residues in the CDR3. J is TRBJ2-6 and V is TRBV12-5; TRBD1 might be the D (5 bases). Sequenced: PBMCs or T cells enriched from blood (not recorded which). This TCR was recovered from a woman aged 30 to 39 who had been exposed to COVID-19. CDR3: CASGFDSSSGANVLTF. CDR3 DNA: TGTGCTAGTGGTTTTGACAGTAGCTCTGGGGCCAACGTCCTGACTTTC.